The 27 T cell receptor beta chains below come from one sample, sequenced in a study of PD-L1 blockade in urothelial cancer. TCRdb's copy holds only in-frame clones and misses some; the assay was immunoSEQ multiplex PCR. The table has about 130,000 clones, roughly 83% seen once; the top ten hold around 2.4%. Stated time point: peripheral blood 6 weeks after treatment start. Sequenced here: PBMCs, sampled around atezolizumab (anti-PD-L1) treatment. The receptors stem from a man in his forties or fifties with urothelial cancer.

The V call is TRBV6-6, the J call TRBJ2-7; TRBD1 might be the D (6 bases). This CDR3 region has 14 residues. V gave up 5 bases and J gave up 0 bases, with 11 bases separating them. The germline V gene has CDR1 MNHNY and CDR2 SVGAGI (reference sequence). The CDR3 sequence: CASSNRDNSYEQYF. The CDR3 nucleotides are TGTGCCAGCAGTAACCGGGACAACTCCTACGAGCAGTACTTC.

This chain connects TRBV13 to TRBJ1-1; D might be TRBD1 (5 bases). In germline, CDR1 is PRHDT, CDR2 FYEKMQ (reference sequence). The V end lost 5 bases, the J end lost 5 bases, and 18 bases lay between the germline ends. The length of the CDR3 is 15 residues. The CDR3 here is CASSPARGVGTEAFF. The CDR3 DNA reads as TGTGCCAGCAGCCCCGCCCGGGGGGTCGGGACTGAAGCTTTCTTT. Using reference TRBV13 and TRBJ1-1 for the parts outside the CDR3, the full variable domain is AAGVIQSPRHLIKEKRETATLKCYPIPRHDTVYWYQQGPGQDPQFLISFYEKMQSDKGSIPDRFSAQQFSDYHSELNMSSLELGDSALYFCASSPARGVGTEAFFGQGTRLTVV.

The chain has TRBV19 and TRBJ2-1, with a tentative D call TRBD2 (5 bases). The CDR3 runs to 13 residues. V dropped 7 bases and J dropped 6 bases, with 13 bases sitting between them. Germline CDR1 reads LNHDA; CDR2 reads SQIVND (reference sequence). This CDR3 reads CASTLGSVNEQFF. The CDR3 DNA reads as TGTGCCAGTACCCTGGGGAGTGTCAATGAGCAGTTCTTC. Based on the CDR3 plus reference TRBV19 and TRBJ2-1, the full variable domain is DGGITQSPKYLFRKEGQNVTLSCEQNLNHDAMYWYRQDPGQGLRLIYYSQIVNDFQKGDIAEGYSVSREKKESFPLTVTSAQKNPTAFYLCASTLGSVNEQFFGPGTRLTVL.

The V gene is TRBV7-2, the J gene TRBJ2-1, with 10 nucleotides matching TRBD1. There are 16 residues in the CDR3. V trimming: 4 bases; J trimming: 6 bases; junction bases outside the gene matches: 9. Germline V gene sequence: CDR1 SGHTA, CDR2 FQGNSA. CDR3 nucleotides: TGTGCCAGCAGCTCAGATAGAGGGACAGGGGTCAATGAGCAGTTCTTC. It codes for CASSSDRGTGVNEQFF.

The CDR3 coding sequence is TGTGCCAGCTCACGATCGGCAGGGGGACCTTATGGCTACACCTTC. Protein product: CASSRSAGGPYGYTF. The chain has TRBV18 and TRBJ1-2; 7 nucleotides match TRBD1. J lost 5 bases, V lost 4 bases, and 10 bases had no gene match. The CDR3 extends over 15 amino acids. CDR1 and CDR2 (germline): KGHSH, LQKENI.

The chain employs TRBV7-8 and TRBJ1-1; D unclear. Germline CDR1 SGHVS, CDR2 FQNEAQ. V was cut by 3 bases and J by 1 base, with 6 bases left in between. There are 13 residues in the CDR3. The chain's CDR3 is CASSFARNTEAFF. As DNA, the CDR3 is TGTGCCAGCAGCTTCGCCAGGAACACTGAAGCTTTCTTT.

The chain couples TRBV5-4 to TRBJ1-1; unclear D gene. Germline CDR1 and CDR2: SGHNT and YYREEE (reference sequence). CDR3 size: 13 residues. With 2 bases removed from V and 1 base from J, the gap between germline ends came to 6 bases. The CDR3, as DNA: TGTGCCAGCAGCTTCTGGGCGAACACTGAAGCTTTCTTT. It encodes CASSFWANTEAFF. The variable domain in full, completed from reference TRBV5-4 and TRBJ1-1, reads ETGVTQSPTHLIKTRGQQVTLRCSSQSGHNTVSWYQQALGQGPQFIFQYYREEENGRGNFPPRFSGLQFPNYSSELNVNALELDDSALYLCASSFWANTEAFFGQGTRLTVV.

The rearrangement links TRBV2 to TRBJ2-4, with D maybe TRBD2 (5 bases). This CDR3 is 15 amino acids long. V shed 1 base and J shed 5 bases, with 12 bases lying between them. The germline CDR1 and CDR2 sequences are SNHLY and FYNNEI. The CDR3 here is CASSEVGNQQNIQYF. CDR3 bases: TGTGCCAGCAGTGAAGTCGGGAACCAGCAAAACATTCAGTACTTC.

The chain employs TRBV7-3 and TRBJ2-2, with a weak D call TRBD2 (6 bases). Trimming removed 5 bases from V and 8 bases from J, with 21 bases in between. The CDR3 contains 16 residues. Per the germline V gene, CDR1 is SGHTA and CDR2 is FQGTGA. In DNA, the CDR3 is TGTGCCAGCAGCCCAGGTCCGGAGCGGGTGAGGGGGGAGCTGTTTTTT. It translates to CASSPGPERVRGELFF.

The chain uses TRBV9 and TRBJ2-2, with 7 bases identical to TRBD2. The CDR3 is 16 residues long. V lost 1 base to trimming and J lost 3 bases; unmatched junction nucleotides: 6. CDR1 is SGDLS and CDR2 is YYNGEE in the germline V gene. CDR3: CASSVTAGRYTGELFF. In nucleotides, the CDR3 is TGTGCCAGCAGCGTAACAGCGGGACGGTACACCGGGGAGCTGTTTTTT.

J is TRBJ1-3 and V is TRBV7-2; 7 nucleotides align to TRBD1. Germline V CDR1 and CDR2: SGHTA, FQGNSA. There are 17 residues in the CDR3. Unmatched junction bases numbered 7, after V lost 2 bases and J lost 0 bases. CDR3 region: CASSLRGGRASGNTIYF. CDR3 in DNA: TGTGCCAGCAGCTTACGAGGGGGCAGGGCCTCTGGAAACACCATATATTTT. The full variable domain, with the rest looked up from reference TRBV7-2 and TRBJ1-3, is GAGVSQSPSNKVTEKGKDVELRCDPISGHTALYWYRQSLGQGLEFLIYFQGNSAPDKSGLPSDRFSAERTGGSVSTLTIQRTQQEDSAVYLCASSLRGGRASGNTIYFGEGSWLTVV.

This sequence joins TRBV18 and TRBJ1-2; TRBD1 matches at 9 bases. This CDR3 region has 15 residues. In germline, CDR1 is KGHSH, CDR2 LQKENI. J was trimmed by 1 base and V by 2 bases; bases with no gene match: 2. The CDR3 DNA reads as TGTGCCAGCTCACCAGGGACAGGGTTTAACTATGGCTACACCTTC. Its protein product is CASSPGTGFNYGYTF.

The chain recombines TRBV16 with TRBJ1-2; 7 nucleotides match TRBD1. Germline CDR1 KGHSY, CDR2 FQNENV. J was trimmed by 5 bases and V by 2 bases; bases with no gene match: 14. CDR3 length: 17 residues. The CDR3 loop reads CASSQKRTGTDSYGYTF. The DNA for the CDR3 is TGTGCCAGCAGCCAAAAGAGGACAGGTACGGACTCATATGGCTACACCTTC. Full variable domain (remainder filled in from reference TRBV16 and TRBJ1-2): GEEVAQTPKHLVRGEGQKAKLYCAPIKGHSYVFWYQQVLKNEFKFLISFQNENVFDETGMPKERFSAKCLPNSPCSLEIQATKLEDSAVYFCASSQKRTGTDSYGYTFGSGTRLTVV.

The gene calls are TRBV7-6 and TRBJ2-7, with a weak D call TRBD2 (6 bases). This CDR3 has 18 residues. Trimming took 2 bases from V and 3 from J, leaving 23 bases between them. Germline loops: CDR1 SGHVS, CDR2 FNYEAQ. In DNA, the CDR3 is TGTGCCAGCAGCTTAACGCCCACTACCGGGACTCAGGACTACGAGCAGTACTTC. Protein sequence: CASSLTPTTGTQDYEQYF.

J is TRBJ2-7 and V is TRBV7-9, with TRBD2 matching over 11 bases. CDR1 is SEHNR and CDR2 is FQNEAQ in the germline V gene (reference sequence). The CDR3 totals 16 residues. V lost 1 base, J lost 5 bases, and 7 bases stayed unmatched. In DNA form, the CDR3 reads TGTGCCAGCAGCTTAGTCACTAGCGGGAGTAGAAACGAGCAGTACTTC. Translating gives CASSLVTSGSRNEQYF.

The CDR3 nucleotides read TGTGCCAGCAGCCTCGGGACTAGCGGGCCAGGAGGTTACAATGAGCAGTTCTTC. It translates to CASSLGTSGPGGYNEQFF. V usage is TRBV7-8 and J usage is TRBJ2-1, with TRBD2 matching 12 bases. Germline lookup yields CDR1 SGHVS and CDR2 FQNEAQ. This CDR3 has 18 residues. Losses at the gene ends were 5 bases for V and 4 bases for J; bases not matched to a gene: 12.

The rearrangement uses TRBV5-1 and TRBJ1-2; D may be TRBD1 (6 bases). This CDR3 has 17 amino acids. Germline V gene lookup returns CDR1 SGHRS and CDR2 YFSETQ. Trimming removed 4 bases at V and 1 base at J, with 20 bases between. Here the CDR3 reads CASSTDSTQAFNYGYTF. As DNA, the CDR3 is TGCGCCAGCAGCACGGACAGTACCCAAGCTTTTAACTATGGCTACACCTTC.

The J gene is TRBJ2-5, the V gene TRBV19, with 13 bases fitting TRBD2. CDR3 length: 14 residues. In germline, CDR1 is LNHDA, CDR2 SQIVND (reference sequence). The V segment lost 4 bases and the J segment 5 bases; nucleotides outside the gene matches: 1. The chain's CDR3 is CASSTTSGRETQYF. The CDR3 DNA follows: TGTGCCAGTAGTACGACTAGCGGGAGGGAGACCCAGTACTTC.

This chain joins TRBV2 and TRBJ2-7; D is possibly TRBD1 (6 bases). V was shortened by 7 bases and J by 7 bases, with 17 bases between the two germline ends. CDR1 and CDR2 from the germline V gene are SNHLY and FYNNEI. This CDR3 contains 13 residues. The DNA for the CDR3 is TGTGCCAGCACTTGGACAGTCCTTCGTGAGCAGTACTTC. Its protein is CASTWTVLREQYF.

This chain connects TRBV7-3 to TRBJ2-3, with TRBD2 identical over 8 bases. CDR1 SGHTA and CDR2 FQGTGA come from the germline V gene. The CDR3 is 16 amino acids. J lost 0 bases, V lost 3 bases, and 5 bases had no gene match. The CDR3 loop reads CASSFDQRGSTDTQYF. CDR3 coding DNA: TGTGCCAGCAGCTTCGACCAGCGGGGGAGCACAGATACGCAGTATTTT.

This chain links TRBV27 with TRBJ1-6; D not certain. Germline CDR1 and CDR2: MNHEY and SMNVEV (reference sequence). CDR3 size: 16 residues. V was trimmed by 0 bases and J by 6 bases, leaving 12 bases between them. The CDR3 DNA is TGTGCCAGCAGTTTATCGCTCGGAGGGAGTAATTCACCCCTCCACTTT. It translates to CASSLSLGGSNSPLHF.

The chain employs TRBV30 and TRBJ2-3; perhaps TRBD2 as D (6 bases). The CDR3 length is 14 residues. Per the germline V gene, CDR1 is GTSNPN and CDR2 is SVGIG (reference sequence). Between the trimmed V and J ends, which lost 4 bases and 5 bases, there was a span of 16 bases. CDR3 coding DNA: TGTGCCTGGACCACGAGGGAGGTTCTAGATACGCAGTATTTT. Translation gives CAWTTREVLDTQYF.

The rearrangement links TRBV15 to TRBJ2-1, with a tentative D call TRBD1 (6 bases). Trimming pared 2 bases from V and 9 bases from J, leaving 11 bases between. The length of the CDR3 is 13 residues. The V gene's germline CDR1 is LNHNV and CDR2 YYDKDF (reference sequence). CDR3 sequence reads: CATSRTTGFEQFF. In nucleotides, the CDR3 is TGTGCCACCAGCAGAACAACAGGGTTTGAGCAGTTCTTC.

The chain employs TRBV27 and TRBJ2-1; D perhaps matches TRBD2 (5 bases). Germline V gives CDR1 MNHEY, CDR2 SMNVEV (reference sequence). CDR3 length: 15 residues. V was cut by 5 bases and J by 7 bases, with 18 bases left in between. The CDR3 nucleotides are TGTGCCAGCAGTAACAGTTTCCCCAGAGGGAATGAGCAGTTCTTC. Protein product: CASSNSFPRGNEQFF.

V and J are TRBV28 and TRBJ1-2; the D gene is possibly TRBD1 (5 bases). The germline V gene encodes CDR1 MDHEN and CDR2 SYDVKM. The CDR3 has 14 residues. V dropped 6 bases and J dropped 4 bases, with 15 bases sitting between them. CDR3 nucleotides: TGTGCCAGCAGAAGACCGGGGGGGTCCTATGGCTACACCTTC. Encoded protein: CASRRPGGSYGYTF.

The rearrangement links TRBV6-6 to TRBJ2-7, with TRBD2 identical over 8 bases. With 2 bases clipped from V and 4 bases from J, the junction kept 7 bases outside the gene matches. The germline gives CDR1 MNHNY, CDR2 SVGAGI (reference sequence). This CDR3 spans 15 amino acids. DNA for the CDR3: TGTGCCAGCAGTTACAGAGCGGGAGAGGGGTACGAGCAGTACTTC. It is translated as CASSYRAGEGYEQYF.

The J gene is TRBJ1-2, the V gene TRBV19; 7 bases are shared with TRBD1. This CDR3 region has 14 residues. Germline V gene data show CDR1 as LNHDA and CDR2 as SQIVND (reference sequence). Trimming removed 0 bases from V and 4 bases from J; junction bases left unmatched: 2. CDR3: CASSIEGQIYGYTF. The CDR3 region has the DNA TGTGCCAGTAGTATAGAGGGACAGATCTATGGCTACACCTTC.